What follows are 3 T cell receptor beta chains derived from one specimen sequenced in a study of CD8+ T cells in alopecia areata. RNA was extracted and reverse transcribed into cDNA as the sequencing template. Clones were sequenced by immunoSEQ multiplex PCR, and TCRdb holds only the in-frame ones, with some missing. The sample lists 40,000 to 50,000 clones, around three fifths occurring once. Treatment noted: oral pan-JAK inhibitor, 5-10 mg twice daily. Sequenced here: CD8+ T cells sorted from blood, sampled at week 4, from a patient treated with tofacitinib. These receptors all stem from a human donor with alopecia areata.

V is TRBV5-6 and J is TRBJ2-7; D gene ambiguous. Germline loops: CDR1 SGHDT, CDR2 YYEEEE. V was trimmed by 0 bases and J by 3 bases, leaving 10 bases between them. The CDR3 contains 14 residues. This CDR3 reads CASSLGGRFYEQYF. The CDR3 DNA follows: TGTGCCAGCAGCTTGGGCGGCAGGTTCTACGAGCAGTACTTC.

The chain links TRBV19 to TRBJ1-1; TRBD1 matches 8 bases. Germline-derived CDR1 and CDR2 are LNHDA and SQIVND (reference sequence). This CDR3 is built from 13 residues. V lost 6 bases and J lost 6; bases outside the gene matches: 6. The CDR3 region has the DNA TGTGCCAGTAGGATGGAGGGACAGGCTGAAGCTTTCTTT. Residues: CASRMEGQAEAFF.

The V gene is TRBV29-1, the J gene TRBJ1-1; TRBD1 matches 7 bases. CDR1 is SQVTM and CDR2 is ANQGSEA in the germline V gene. The CDR3 is 11 amino acids. V lost 5 bases, J lost 5 bases, and 2 bases stayed unmatched. CDR3 DNA: TGCAGCGTTCAGACAGGGACTGAAGCTTTCTTT. Its protein is CSVQTGTEAFF.